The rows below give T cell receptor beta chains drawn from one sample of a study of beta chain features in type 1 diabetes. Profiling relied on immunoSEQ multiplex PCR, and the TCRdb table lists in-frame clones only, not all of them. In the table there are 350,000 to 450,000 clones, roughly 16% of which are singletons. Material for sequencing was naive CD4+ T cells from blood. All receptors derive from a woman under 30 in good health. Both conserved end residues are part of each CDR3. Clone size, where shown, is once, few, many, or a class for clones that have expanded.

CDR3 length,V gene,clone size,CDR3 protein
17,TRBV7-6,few,CASSLRVRLAKYNEQFF
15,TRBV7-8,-,CASSLRGLAENIQYF
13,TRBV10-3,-,CATRTGLTGEQYF
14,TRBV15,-,CATSTGQQDQPQHF
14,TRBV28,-,CASSSGGRRHEQYF
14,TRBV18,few,CASSDPLGVETQYF
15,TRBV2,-,CASRALGSSYNEQFF
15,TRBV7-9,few,CASSPWGQGSYGYTF
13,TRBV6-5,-,CASTPGQGNIQYF
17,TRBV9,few,CASSPKTGGPISQTQYF
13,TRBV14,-,CASRRGWNTEAFF
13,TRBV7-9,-,CASSLGPNQPQHF
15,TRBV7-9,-,CASSLLDRGIQPQHF
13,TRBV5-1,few,CASSILTGNEQFF
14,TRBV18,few,CASSPMEGGEKLFF
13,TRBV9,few,CATGRDPYNEQFF
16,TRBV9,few,CASSARFEGAYNEQFF
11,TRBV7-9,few,CASSPETGVYF
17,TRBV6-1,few,CASSEALGRGLYNEQFF
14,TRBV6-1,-,CAVGKDSAKNIQYF
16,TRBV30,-,CAWSHWGSQEGQPQHF
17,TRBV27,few,CASSLKSGTGGSYEQYF
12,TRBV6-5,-,CASQTGNQPQHF
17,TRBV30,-,CAWSVLKGIEVDGGYTF
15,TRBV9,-,CASSVLGGPTDTQYF
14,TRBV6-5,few,CAISSGQGGNTIYF
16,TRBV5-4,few,CASSLGEDRGNTEAFF
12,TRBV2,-,CASRKTAGGYTF
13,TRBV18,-,CASSPPSLEKLFF
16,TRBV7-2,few,CASSLEFGTVSNEQFF
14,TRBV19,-,CASSIGTAQETQYF
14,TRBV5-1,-,CASSLSGLFYEQYF
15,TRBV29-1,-,CSATPDRGGSGEQYF
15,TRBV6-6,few,CASSSPGGRENIQYF
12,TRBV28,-,CASSVRTSGQYF
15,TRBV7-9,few,CASSLLETSADTQYF
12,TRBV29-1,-,CSVVLSSYEQYF